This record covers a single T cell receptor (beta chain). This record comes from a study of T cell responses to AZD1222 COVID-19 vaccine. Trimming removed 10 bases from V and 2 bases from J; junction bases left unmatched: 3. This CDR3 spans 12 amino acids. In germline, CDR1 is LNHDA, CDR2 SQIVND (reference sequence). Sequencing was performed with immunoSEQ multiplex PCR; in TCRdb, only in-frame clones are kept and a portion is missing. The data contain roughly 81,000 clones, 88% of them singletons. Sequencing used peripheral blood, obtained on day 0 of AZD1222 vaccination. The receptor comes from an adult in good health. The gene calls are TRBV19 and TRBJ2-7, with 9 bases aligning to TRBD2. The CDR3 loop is CATSGEAYEQYF. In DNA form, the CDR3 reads TGTGCCACTAGCGGGGAAGCCTACGAGCAGTACTTC.